The clone carrying this T cell receptor beta chain was recorded once. The repertoire was sequenced with immunoSEQ multiplex PCR; TCRdb's copy has only in-frame clones and lacks some. The sample consists of tens of thousands of clones, 80% to 95% of them appearing once. CDR3 size: 16 residues. The junction had 3 bases not matched to a gene; V was cut back by 0 bases and J by 3 bases. The germline CDR1 and CDR2 sequences are SGHTA and FQGNSA. This sample is drawn from a study of blood T cell repertoires in COVID-19. In the study overall: COVID-19 samples, acute and convalescent, were from the United States, Italy and Spain. Sources were T cells, B-cell-depleted T cells, or PBMCs; the material itself was cDNA or gDNA.

The chain combines TRBV7-2 with TRBJ2-1; 9 bases align to TRBD2. The material sequenced was peripheral blood. This sequence originates from a middle-aged man with active COVID-19. In DNA form, the CDR3 reads TGTGCCAGCAGCTTAGCGGGAGCGGGGGGCTACAATGAGCAGTTCTTC. Protein sequence: CASSLAGAGGYNEQFF.